These 32 T cell receptor beta chains share one sample of origin, sequenced in a study of PD-L1 blockade in urothelial cancer. Repertoires were generated with immunoSEQ multiplex PCR, while TCRdb's copy carries only in-frame clones and drops some. The sample shows just under 30,000 clones, more than 75% of them seen only once. Source: PBMCs, taken around atezolizumab (anti-PD-L1) treatment. Every receptor here comes from a man between 45 and 60 years old with urothelial cancer.

This sequence joins TRBV11-2 and TRBJ2-5; maybe TRBD2 (6 bases). This CDR3 is 15 amino acids long. The V end lost 3 bases, the J end lost 1 base, and 12 bases lay between the germline ends. In germline, CDR1 is SGHAT, CDR2 FQNNGV. The CDR3 DNA follows: TGTGCCAGCAGCTTGGAGGGACGTCCCCAAGAGACCCAGTACTTC. It is translated as CASSLEGRPQETQYF.

The CDR3 loop is CAWSVGSNQPQHF. The CDR3 DNA reads TGTGCCTGGAGTGTCGGTAGCAATCAGCCCCAGCATTTT. The chain combines TRBV30 with TRBJ1-5; D is uncertain. This CDR3 comprises 13 residues. Trimming shortened V by 0 bases and J by 0 bases, and 3 bases separated the two germline ends. Germline V gene sequence: CDR1 GTSNPN, CDR2 SVGIG (reference sequence).

This clone has more than one count but fewer than ten. The chain has TRBV7-8 and TRBJ2-5, with 10 bases lining up with TRBD2. The CDR3 contains 17 residues. The J segment lost 1 base and the V segment lost 4 bases, leaving 9 bases of the junction unmatched. Germline V gives CDR1 SGHVS, CDR2 FQNEAQ. CDR3 in amino acids: CASSSFRLAGAQETQYF. CDR3 DNA: TGTGCCAGCAGCTCATTCAGGCTAGCGGGGGCCCAAGAGACCCAGTACTTC.

The chain uses TRBV6-4 and TRBJ1-2; D is unclear. The V and J ends lost 0 bases and 4 bases respectively, with 6 bases between them. Germline assignment: CDR1 MRHNA and CDR2 SNTAGT. The CDR3 has 13 residues. As DNA, the CDR3 is TGTGCCAGCAGTGACTCGCCGGGCTATGGCTACACCTTC. Its protein is CASSDSPGYGYTF.

The V and J genes are TRBV29-1 and TRBJ2-3; 14 bases align to TRBD2. Germline V gene lookup returns CDR1 SQVTM and CDR2 ANQGSEA. The CDR3 is 17 amino acids. V was pared by 6 bases and J by 0 bases, with 8 bases of the junction left unmatched. This chain's CDR3 is CSVGRLAGGISTDTQYF. The CDR3 nucleotides are TGCAGCGTCGGTAGACTAGCGGGGGGGATTAGCACAGATACGCAGTATTTT.

The chain employs TRBV4-1 and TRBJ1-3, with D possibly matching TRBD1 (6 bases). CDR1 MGHRA and CDR2 YSYEKL come from the germline V gene. V was clipped by 6 bases and J by 2 bases, with 11 bases between them. The CDR3 is 14 amino acids. CDR3 nucleotides: TGCGCCAGCAGTGCGTGGACAGCTGGAAACACCATATATTTT. Translating gives CASSAWTAGNTIYF.

V gene TRBV6-6 combines with J gene TRBJ2-7; unclear D gene. Germline CDR1 reads MNHNY; CDR2 reads SVGAGI (reference sequence). This CDR3 has 14 residues. The V end lost 0 bases, the J end lost 3 bases, and 9 bases lay between the germline ends. This chain's CDR3 is CASSYSEVIYEQYF. For the CDR3, the DNA is TGTGCCAGCAGTTACTCCGAGGTAATCTACGAGCAGTACTTC.

The rearrangement uses TRBV7-9 and TRBJ2-1; the D gene is possibly TRBD1 (6 bases). The V end lost 1 base, the J end lost 12 bases, and 16 bases lay between the germline ends. Germline CDR1 reads SEHNR; CDR2 reads FQNEAQ (reference sequence). CDR3 length equals 14 residues. CDR3 region: CASSLDLQGRGQFF. The CDR3 coding sequence is TGTGCCAGCAGCTTAGATCTACAGGGCAGGGGGCAGTTCTTC.

The chain links TRBV5-4 to TRBJ2-5; 11 bases align to TRBD2. With V trimmed by 3 bases and J by 5 bases, 6 bases remained unmatched. The CDR3 contains 15 residues. Germline V gene lookup returns CDR1 SGHNT and CDR2 YYREEE (reference sequence). The CDR3 loop is CASSSPGLADETQYF. The CDR3 bases are TGTGCCAGCAGCTCCCCGGGACTAGCGGATGAGACCCAGTACTTC.

A single count supports this clone. The chain uses TRBV6-5 and TRBJ2-3; a weak D match, TRBD1 (6 bases). Germline CDR1 reads MNHEY; CDR2 reads SVGAGI. Deletions cut 2 bases from V and 4 bases from J, with 10 bases between. CDR3 length: 14 residues. The DNA for the CDR3 is TGTGCCAGCAGTTACGCACAGGGTGCAGATACGCAGTATTTT. It yields the protein CASSYAQGADTQYF.

This clone has a handful of counts. The chain couples TRBV27 to TRBJ1-1; D is perhaps TRBD1 (5 bases). The CDR3 spans 15 residues. V dropped 6 bases and J dropped 11 bases, with 25 bases sitting between them. Germline CDR1 is MNHEY and CDR2 is SMNVEV (reference sequence). This chain's CDR3 is CASSARGGNSRSAFF. Here the CDR3 DNA reads TGTGCCAGCAGCGCAAGGGGAGGGAATTCTCGCTCGGCTTTCTTT.

This clone has more than one count but fewer than ten. The chain joins TRBV29-1 to TRBJ2-2, with TRBD2 matching over 12 bases. CDR1 and CDR2 from the germline V gene are SQVTM and ANQGSEA. The CDR3 runs 14 residues. Trimming took 6 bases from V and 7 from J; bases not matched to a gene: 6. The CDR3 bases are TGCAGCGTATCTAGCGGGGGGGCCGGCGGGGAGCTGTTTTTT. This encodes CSVSSGGAGGELFF.

This chain links TRBV6-4 with TRBJ2-1, with 7 bases identical to TRBD1. V was clipped by 3 bases and J by 3 bases; unmatched bases: 8. Germline assignment: CDR1 MRHNA and CDR2 SNTAGT. The CDR3 is made up of 16 amino acids. The DNA of the CDR3 is TGTGCCAGCAGTGATCACCCGACAGGGCTCTACAATGAGCAGTTCTTC. As protein: CASSDHPTGLYNEQFF.

This CDR3 reads CASRLYGTSGSSTGELFF. In nucleotides, the CDR3 is TGTGCCAGCAGGCTATACGGGACTAGCGGTTCTAGCACCGGGGAGCTGTTTTTT. This chain connects TRBV7-8 to TRBJ2-2, with TRBD2 matching 11 bases. CDR3 length: 18 amino acids. Germline V lookup: CDR1 SGHVS, CDR2 FQNEAQ. The J segment lost 4 bases and the V segment lost 6 bases, leaving 13 bases of the junction unmatched.

The CDR3 DNA sequence: TGCGCCAGCAGCTTGGTTGTCCCCCGGGGTGGCAATGAGCAGTTCTTC. Its translation is CASSLVVPRGGNEQFF. The rearrangement uses TRBV5-1 and TRBJ2-1; D perhaps matches TRBD2 (5 bases). In germline, CDR1 is SGHRS, CDR2 YFSETQ. This CDR3 spans 16 amino acids. Trimming took off 0 bases at V and 6 bases at J, with 16 bases between the two ends.

This sequence joins TRBV11-2 and TRBJ2-1; TRBD2 matches at 11 bases. CDR3 length: 16 residues. Germline CDR1 SGHAT, CDR2 FQNNGV. Trimming took 3 bases from V and 6 from J; bases not matched to a gene: 7. The CDR3 reads CASSFLTSGTVNEQFF. The CDR3 DNA reads TGTGCCAGCAGCTTCCTGACTAGCGGGACGGTCAATGAGCAGTTCTTC.

The V gene is TRBV27, the J gene TRBJ2-1; D perhaps matches TRBD1 (6 bases). This CDR3 is built from 15 residues. Germline V gives CDR1 MNHEY, CDR2 SMNVEV (reference sequence). V gave up 4 bases and J gave up 5 bases, with 15 bases separating them. The CDR3 nucleotides read TGTGCCAGCAGTTCAACAGGGCTCCCACACAATGAGCAGTTCTTC. Translated: CASSSTGLPHNEQFF.

The V gene is TRBV7-2, the J gene TRBJ2-3; D possibly corresponds to TRBD1 (6 bases). This CDR3 spans 13 amino acids. Germline CDR1 and CDR2: SGHTA and FQGNSA. The V and J ends lost 5 bases and 3 bases respectively, with 9 bases between them. The CDR3 sequence: CASSQGGTDTQYF. The CDR3 nucleotides read TGTGCCAGCAGCCAAGGGGGTACAGATACGCAGTATTTT.

This clone was seen a single time. This chain connects TRBV29-1 to TRBJ1-2; 9 nucleotides line up with TRBD1. This CDR3 region has 14 residues. Germline V gene lookup returns CDR1 SQVTM and CDR2 ANQGSEA. V trimming: 5 bases; J trimming: 2 bases; junction bases outside the gene matches: 6. CDR3 residues: CSVQRGQGNYGYTF. CDR3 DNA sequence: TGCAGCGTTCAAAGGGGACAGGGAAACTATGGCTACACCTTC.

The DNA of the CDR3 is TGTGCCAGCAGCCTACTGGACTCTAACACTGAAGCTTTCTTT. It specifies CASSLLDSNTEAFF. The rearrangement links TRBV9 to TRBJ1-1; D gene ambiguous. The CDR3 runs to 14 residues. CDR1 is SGDLS, CDR2 YYNGEE, per germline. The germline V and J ends were trimmed by 4 bases and 2 bases, with 12 bases remaining between them.

This clone has just a few counts. V and J are TRBV5-1 and TRBJ1-1; possibly TRBD1 for D (6 bases). Germline lookup yields CDR1 SGHRS and CDR2 YFSETQ. The CDR3 runs 13 residues. Trimming left V 3 bases short and J 5 bases short, with 11 bases between. The CDR3 spells CASSWGQGTEAFF. DNA for the CDR3: TGCGCCAGCAGCTGGGGGCAGGGGACTGAAGCTTTCTTT.

The rearrangement joins TRBV6-6 to TRBJ1-3; D remains ambiguous. The V gene lost 4 bases and the J gene lost 1 base, with 8 bases spanning the gap. Germline V gene sequence: CDR1 MNHNY, CDR2 SVGAGI (reference sequence). This CDR3 comprises 14 residues. The CDR3 protein is CASSSTGSGNTIYF. The CDR3 DNA reads as TGTGCCAGCAGTTCGACGGGATCTGGAAACACCATATATTTT.

The V and J genes are TRBV9 and TRBJ2-1; 7 bases agree with TRBD2. CDR3 size: 14 residues. Germline V gene data show CDR1 as SGDLS and CDR2 as YYNGEE. The V segment lost 4 bases and the J segment 8 bases; nucleotides outside the gene matches: 9. CDR3 in DNA: TGTGCCAGCAGCCCTCGGGGGAGGGAGGATGAGCAGTTCTTC. Its protein product is CASSPRGREDEQFF.

The rearrangement links TRBV6-5 to TRBJ2-1; 11 bases match TRBD2. Germline assignment: CDR1 MNHEY and CDR2 SVGAGI. This CDR3 spans 15 amino acids. V was clipped by 5 bases and J by 10 bases; unmatched bases: 10. The CDR3 DNA reads TGTGCCAGCAGTCCTAGCGGGGGGTCCTTTAGGGAGCAGTTCTTC. Its translation: CASSPSGGSFREQFF.

The gene calls are TRBV29-1 and TRBJ2-2; 7 positions agree with TRBD2. This CDR3 has 13 residues. Germline lookup yields CDR1 SQVTM and CDR2 ANQGSEA. V dropped 4 bases and J dropped 1; count of bases not matched to a gene: 0. In nucleotides, the CDR3 is TGCAGCGTTGGGGGGGGGAACACCGGGGAGCTGTTTTTT. It translates to CSVGGGNTGELFF.

The chain joins TRBV7-9 to TRBJ2-5, with 8 bases lining up with TRBD2. The CDR3 is 15 amino acids. From germline, CDR1 is SEHNR and CDR2 FQNEAQ (reference sequence). V shed 3 bases, J shed 1 base, and the junction held 4 bases outside the gene matches. In DNA, the CDR3 is TGTGCCAGCAGCTTGAAGCGGGAGCCCCAAGAGACCCAGTACTTC. Translation: CASSLKREPQETQYF.

The gene calls are TRBV7-2 and TRBJ2-1; TRBD2 agrees at 7 bases. Per the germline V gene, CDR1 is SGHTA and CDR2 is FQGNSA. With V trimmed by 5 bases and J by 9 bases, 19 bases remained unmatched. The length of the CDR3 is 17 residues. The DNA for the CDR3 is TGTGCCAGCAGCCAAGCCGCGGGGACTGGGACTATCGGTGAGCAGTTCTTC. This encodes CASSQAAGTGTIGEQFF.

The V call is TRBV4-1, the J call TRBJ2-7; 8 nucleotides line up with TRBD1. Per germline, CDR1 MGHRA and CDR2 YSYEKL. Unmatched junction bases numbered 3, after V lost 1 base and J lost 1 base. CDR3 length equals 15 residues. The CDR3 protein is CASSQGNRGSYEQYF. The CDR3 DNA is TGCGCCAGCAGCCAAGGCAACAGGGGGTCCTACGAGCAGTACTTC.

The chain links TRBV7-3 to TRBJ1-1; D is unclear. Trimming shortened V by 2 bases and J by 5 bases, and 9 bases separated the two germline ends. The CDR3 loop spans 13 amino acids. The germline V gene encodes CDR1 SGHTA and CDR2 FQGTGA. Here the CDR3 DNA reads TGTGCCAGCAGCTTAGACTGGCGGACTGAAGCTTTCTTT. The encoded protein is CASSLDWRTEAFF.

The CDR3 region is CASSSLAAGGELFF. The CDR3 DNA sequence: TGTGCCAGCAGCTCGCTAGCGGCAGGGGGGGAGCTGTTTTTT. J is TRBJ2-2 and V is TRBV5-4; 7 bases match TRBD2. CDR1 and CDR2 from the germline V gene are SGHNT and YYREEE (reference sequence). Trimming took 3 bases from V and 8 from J; bases not matched to a gene: 7. The CDR3 contains 14 residues.

The V gene is TRBV11-2, the J gene TRBJ2-4, with a weak D call TRBD2 (6 bases). V lost 0 bases and J 3 bases, leaving 15 bases between the germline ends. Germline assignment: CDR1 SGHAT and CDR2 FQNNGV. This CDR3 region has 17 residues. CDR3 sequence: CASSLDRGGVGKNIQYF. DNA of the CDR3: TGTGCCAGCAGCTTAGATCGGGGCGGGGTGGGCAAAAACATTCAGTACTTC.

This chain links TRBV10-3 with TRBJ2-7, with 10 bases lining up with TRBD2. The germline CDR1 and CDR2 sequences are ENHRY and SYGVKD. There are 16 residues in the CDR3. V gave up 6 bases and J gave up 5 bases; unmatched junction bases: 13. The DNA for the CDR3 is TGTGCCATCAGCATCCGGCCTAGCGGGAGCGTCAACGAGCAGTACTTC. Residues: CAISIRPSGSVNEQYF.